Below, 20 T cell receptor beta chains from the same sample are listed, as sequenced in a study of cytomegalovirus exposure and HLA in healthy donors. The primer mix had 60 Vbeta and 13 Jbeta primers. The method was immunoSEQ multiplex PCR; TCRdb's version includes in-frame clones alone and lacks a portion of them. The sample lists roughly 110,000 clones; approximately 81% were seen once. Sequenced material: PBMCs. The receptors originated from a man aged 25-45 years in good health and CMV-seronegative.

This chain joins TRBV12-5 and TRBJ1-6; D is unresolved. V gave up 1 base and J gave up 14 bases, with 9 bases separating them. Germline assignment: CDR1 LGHNT and CDR2 FRNRAP. The CDR3 spans 12 residues. In DNA form, the CDR3 reads TGTGCTAGTGGTTTGGGTATTTCGGCCCTCCACTTT. This sequence encodes CASGLGISALHF.

The chain combines TRBV30 with TRBJ2-5; D not certain. V dropped 2 bases and J dropped 2 bases, with 3 bases sitting between them. In germline, CDR1 is GTSNPN, CDR2 SVGIG (reference sequence). This CDR3 spans 11 amino acids. The CDR3 sequence is CAWSPQETQYF. DNA for the CDR3: TGTGCCTGGAGTCCACAAGAGACCCAGTACTTC.

The chain carries TRBV29-1 and TRBJ2-3; 11 nucleotides match TRBD2. The V gene end was trimmed by 6 bases and the J gene end by 1 base; junction bases not matched to a gene: 9. The CDR3 runs to 16 residues. Germline V gene sequence: CDR1 SQVTM, CDR2 ANQGSEA. CDR3 protein: CSVASLLAGGTDTQYF. The CDR3 DNA sequence: TGCAGCGTAGCTTCCCTACTAGCGGGGGGCACAGATACGCAGTATTTT.

A single count supports this clone. CDR3 bases: TGTGCCAGCAGTTTACAGGGTTCCGGTGGACAGCCCCAGCATTTT. Protein sequence: CASSLQGSGGQPQHF. V and J are TRBV27 and TRBJ1-5; tentative D call: TRBD1 (5 bases). Germline V lookup: CDR1 MNHEY, CDR2 SMNVEV (reference sequence). CDR3 length equals 15 residues. V dropped 2 bases and J dropped 7 bases, with 15 bases sitting between them.

V usage is TRBV7-3 and J usage is TRBJ2-1; possible D gene TRBD2, 5 bases. The CDR3 length is 14 residues. Germline lookup yields CDR1 SGHTA and CDR2 FQGTGA. With 5 bases removed from V and 0 bases from J, the gap between germline ends came to 8 bases. Here the CDR3 reads CASSPGGSYNEQFF. The CDR3, as DNA: TGTGCCAGCAGCCCCGGAGGCTCCTACAATGAGCAGTTCTTC. The whole variable domain, remainder taken from reference TRBV7-3 and TRBJ2-1, is GAGVSQTPSNKVTEKGKYVELRCDPISGHTALYWYRQSLGQGPEFLIYFQGTGAADDSGLPNDRFFAVRPEGSVSTLKIQRTERGDSAVYLCASSPGGSYNEQFFGPGTRLTVL.

The chain employs TRBV4-1 and TRBJ2-1, with D unresolved. Per the germline V gene, CDR1 is MGHRA and CDR2 is YSYEKL. The CDR3 contains 13 residues. With 4 bases removed from V and 4 bases from J, the gap between germline ends came to 8 bases. The CDR3 DNA follows: TGCGCCAGCAGCCTCAAGCGATACAATGAGCAGTTCTTC. Protein sequence: CASSLKRYNEQFF.

The chain is built from TRBV11-2 and TRBJ2-1, with 9 bases identical to TRBD2. The CDR3 has 18 residues. Unmatched junction bases numbered 7, after V lost 0 bases and J lost 1 base. The germline V gene encodes CDR1 SGHAT and CDR2 FQNNGV. CDR3 loop: CASSLEWRGGGSYNEQFF. CDR3 DNA sequence: TGTGCCAGCAGCTTAGAATGGCGGGGGGGCGGGTCCTACAATGAGCAGTTCTTC.

The genes are TRBV11-3 and TRBJ2-7; TRBD1 agrees at 7 bases. With 5 bases clipped from V and 3 bases from J, the junction kept 4 bases outside the gene matches. Germline CDR1 SGHNT, CDR2 YENEEA. The CDR3 spans 13 residues. This CDR3 reads CASSPAGGYEQYF. The CDR3 nucleotides read TGTGCCAGCAGCCCGGCAGGGGGCTACGAGCAGTACTTC.

The V gene is TRBV18, the J gene TRBJ2-2, with D possibly being TRBD2 (5 bases). The germline gives CDR1 KGHSH, CDR2 LQKENI. Trimming cost V 6 bases and J 4 bases, with 18 bases left between them. The CDR3 runs to 16 residues. CDR3 DNA: TGTGCCAGCTCTCGCCGGGAACTCCGGGGCACCGGGGAGCTGTTTTTT. Translating gives CASSRRELRGTGELFF.

This clone showed up just a few times. The genes are TRBV6-1 and TRBJ1-1; TRBD1 might be the D (6 bases). V was shortened by 8 bases and J by 5 bases, with 18 bases between the two germline ends. Looked up from germline, CDR1 is MNHNS and CDR2 is SASEGT. The CDR3 length is 14 residues. This chain's CDR3 is CASSRGGVETEAFF. The CDR3 DNA follows: TGTGCCAGCTCCAGAGGGGGTGTTGAGACTGAAGCTTTCTTT.

This clone turned up a few times. The chain has TRBV10-1 and TRBJ2-3, with D perhaps matching TRBD2 (5 bases). The ends were cut back, 8 bases at V and 2 bases at J, with 8 bases in the middle. The CDR3 is 12 residues long. Germline V gene lookup returns CDR1 WNHNN and CDR2 SYGVQD (reference sequence). CDR3 sequence (DNA): TGCGCCAGCGGACTCTCCACAGATACGCAGTATTTT. Its translation is CASGLSTDTQYF.

The chain employs TRBV5-6 and TRBJ1-2; possibly TRBD1 for D (6 bases). Germline loops: CDR1 SGHDT, CDR2 YYEEEE. Trimming pared 4 bases from V and 5 bases from J, leaving 9 bases between. There are 12 residues in the CDR3. CDR3 region: CASSLGQYGYTF. CDR3 coding DNA: TGTGCCAGCAGCCTCGGACAGTATGGCTACACCTTC. Full variable domain (rest looked up from reference TRBV5-6 and TRBJ1-2): DAGVTQSPTHLIKTRGQQVTLRCSPKSGHDTVSWYQQALGQGPQFIFQYYEEEERQRGNFPDRFSGHQFPNYSSELNVNALLLGDSALYLCASSLGQYGYTFGSGTRLTVV.

This clone appeared a single time. The chain is built from TRBV9 and TRBJ1-2, with TRBD1 identical over 10 bases. Germline CDR1 and CDR2: SGDLS and YYNGEE. The CDR3 is 13 amino acids. With 4 bases clipped from V and 10 bases from J, the junction kept 7 bases outside the gene matches. As DNA, the CDR3 is TGTGCCAGCAGCATCAGACAGGGGGCTGACTACACCTTC. Amino acids: CASSIRQGADYTF.

This clone was recorded a few times. The J gene is TRBJ2-7, the V gene TRBV18; D perhaps matches TRBD1 (6 bases). CDR1 and CDR2 from the germline V gene are KGHSH and LQKENI. The CDR3 totals 13 residues. V lost 6 bases and J lost 3, with 12 bases in between. The CDR3 here is CASSLGADYEQYF. The CDR3 region has the DNA TGTGCCAGCTCCCTGGGGGCCGACTACGAGCAGTACTTC.

The sample holds one count of this clone. The V call is TRBV6-1, the J call TRBJ2-7, with 9 nucleotides matching TRBD2. The germline CDR1 and CDR2 sequences are MNHNS and SASEGT. J was trimmed by 2 bases and V by 5 bases; bases with no gene match: 7. CDR3 length: 15 residues. The CDR3 DNA follows: TGTGCCAGCAGTATTGGAGCGGGAGGCGCCTACGAGCAGTACTTC. Translation: CASSIGAGGAYEQYF.

This rearrangement joins TRBV9 to TRBJ2-1, with D hard to call. The V end was cut by 3 bases, the J end by 12 bases, with 16 bases between. Germline lookup yields CDR1 SGDLS and CDR2 YYNGEE. The CDR3 has 13 amino acids. The chain's CDR3 is CASSANNYYPQFF. CDR3 nucleotides: TGTGCCAGCAGCGCAAACAACTACTACCCGCAGTTCTTC. The variable domain in full, with the rest retrieved from reference TRBV9 and TRBJ2-1, is DSGVTQTPKHLITATGQRVTLRCSPRSGDLSVYWYQQSLDQGLQFLIQYYNGEERAKGNILERFSAQQFPDLHSELNLSSLELGDSALYFCASSANNYYPQFFGPGTRLTVL.

The chain carries TRBV28 and TRBJ2-7, with 10 bases that match TRBD1. Germline V lookup: CDR1 MDHEN, CDR2 SYDVKM. J was trimmed by 1 base and V by 4 bases; bases with no gene match: 1. The CDR3 loop spans 14 amino acids. The CDR3 loop is CASSSDRGSYEQYF. CDR3 DNA: TGTGCCAGCAGTTCGGACAGGGGGTCCTACGAGCAGTACTTC.

The rearrangement uses TRBV4-1 and TRBJ1-1; no definite D call. The germline gives CDR1 MGHRA, CDR2 YSYEKL. The CDR3 contains 13 residues. V lost 7 bases to trimming and J lost 4 bases, with 13 bases between them. This CDR3 is CASTMRGSTEAFF. In DNA, the CDR3 is TGCGCCAGCACCATGCGAGGGTCCACTGAAGCTTTCTTT.

The chain has TRBV20-1 and TRBJ2-3, with 7 bases lining up with TRBD2. V lost 4 bases, J lost 11 bases, and 6 bases stayed unmatched. This CDR3 contains 11 residues. Germline V gene lookup returns CDR1 DFQATT and CDR2 SNEGSKA (reference sequence). The CDR3: CSATPPSGQYF. CDR3 DNA: TGCAGTGCTACCCCCCCTAGCGGGCAGTATTTT.

The genes are TRBV30 and TRBJ2-5; 8 nucleotides match TRBD2. Trimming at V came to 0 bases and at J to 1 base, leaving 7 bases not matched to a gene. Germline V lookup: CDR1 GTSNPN, CDR2 SVGIG (reference sequence). The CDR3 is made up of 16 amino acids. CDR3 in amino acids: CAWSVLGGGLQETQYF. The CDR3 bases are TGTGCCTGGAGTGTACTGGGCGGGGGGCTCCAAGAGACCCAGTACTTC.